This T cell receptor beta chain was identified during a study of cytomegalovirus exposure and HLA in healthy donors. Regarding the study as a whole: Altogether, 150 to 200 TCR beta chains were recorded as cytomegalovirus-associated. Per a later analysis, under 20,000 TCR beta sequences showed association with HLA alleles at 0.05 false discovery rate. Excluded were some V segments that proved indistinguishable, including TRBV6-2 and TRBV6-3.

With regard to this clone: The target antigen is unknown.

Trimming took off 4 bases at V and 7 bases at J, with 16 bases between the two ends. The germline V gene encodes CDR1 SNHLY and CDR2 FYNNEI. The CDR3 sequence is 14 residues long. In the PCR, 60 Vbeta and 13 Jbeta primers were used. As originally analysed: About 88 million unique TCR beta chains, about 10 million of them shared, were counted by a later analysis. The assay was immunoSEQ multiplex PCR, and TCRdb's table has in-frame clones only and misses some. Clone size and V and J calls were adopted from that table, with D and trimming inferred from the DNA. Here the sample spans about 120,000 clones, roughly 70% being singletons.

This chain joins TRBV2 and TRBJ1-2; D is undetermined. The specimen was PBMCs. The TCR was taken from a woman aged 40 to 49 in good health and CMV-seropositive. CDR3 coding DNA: TGTGCCAGCAGTGTGGACCTGGGGAGAGTTGGCTACACCTTC. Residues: CASSVDLGRVGYTF.